This passage covers 2 T cell receptor beta chains from one sample sequenced in a study of shared clonotypes between healthy human individuals (dated by TCRdb to the early 2020s). CD8 naive samples consisted of CD45RO-negative cells that were positively selected for CCR7, yielding a CD45RA+CCR7+ population without TemRA cells. The library was made by the immunoSEQ multiplex PCR assay. What TCRdb holds here is the immuneACCESS table cut down to in-frame rearrangements. Part of the clones is not present; checked against another copy, under half of the missing clones reflect an unresolved V gene, and the others are unexplained. Counted in this sample were 760,000 or so clones; about 96% of them appeared once. Less than 0.25% of the sample is in the top ten clones. The sequenced sample was naive CD8+ T cells sorted from blood. The cell subset or site label of this sample denotes: CD45RA+CCR7+. These receptors were taken from a man in his thirties or forties in good health.

The CDR3, as DNA: TGTGCCAGTACCACTCATACTGGACTAGCTGGGGCCAACGTCCTGACTTTC. Residues: CASTTHTGLAGANVLTF. The rearrangement uses TRBV19 and TRBJ2-6; 7 nucleotides line up with TRBD2. V dropped 7 bases and J dropped 2; count of bases not matched to a gene: 11. Germline loops: CDR1 LNHDA, CDR2 SQIVND (reference sequence). This CDR3 contains 17 residues.

A remark on this clone: An end of the junction does not agree with germline; a read error may underlie this. J is TRBJ2-7 and V is TRBV28; 9 bases align to TRBD2. This CDR3 is 14 amino acids long. Germline V lookup: CDR1 MDHEN, CDR2 SYDVKM. The CDR3 loop reads CASSGPTSGPEGLF. In DNA, the CDR3 is TGTGCCAGCAGTGGGCCGACTAGCGGCCCCGAGGGCCTATTC.